The 11 T cell receptor beta chains reported below all come from one sample, sequenced in a study of T cells after yellow fever vaccination. Each CDR3 protein gets one entry after TCRdb re-called the 5' RACE reads with MiXCR. The sample lists hundreds of thousands of distinct CDR3 sequences, less than 15% occurring once. Material: PBMCs, obtained on the day of the yellow fever booster vaccination. These receptor sequences come from a man in his thirties or forties who received the YFV17D yellow fever vaccine.

This clonotype was recorded a few times. The chain is built from TRBV25-1 and TRBJ1-2; D is possibly TRBD1 (5 bases). CDR1 is MGHDK and CDR2 is SYGVNS in the germline V gene. Trimming cost V 6 bases and J 1 base, with 30 bases left between them. CDR3 length: 20 residues. CDR3 nucleotides: TGTGCCAGCAGATCCTTTCTCCCCAATCGGGACGGATCGCTTAACTATGGCTACACCTTC. Translated: CASRSFLPNRDGSLNYGYTF.

The V and J genes are TRBV20-1 and TRBJ2-5; 8 bases match TRBD2. The junction had 7 bases not matched to a gene; V was cut back by 3 bases and J by 4 bases. This CDR3 spans 14 amino acids. CDR1 and CDR2 from the germline V gene are DFQATT and SNEGSKA (reference sequence). CDR3 sequence (DNA): TGCAGTGCTAGCCGGGAGGGCCCGGGAGAGACCCAGTACTTC. It translates to CSASREGPGETQYF.

The chain is built from TRBV6-2 or TRBV6-3 and TRBJ2-7; TRBD2 aligns across 10 bases. The CDR3 sequence is 14 residues long. Germline V gives CDR1 MNHEY, CDR2 SVGEGT. J was trimmed by 12 bases and V by 2 bases; bases with no gene match: 10. The CDR3 loop is CASSYGLAAVLRYF. The CDR3 coding sequence is TGTGCCAGCAGTTACGGACTAGCGGCAGTCCTACGGTACTTC.

This clonotype was counted a few times. The CDR3 nucleotides are TGTGCCAGCAGTATTAACGACGGGTACAATGAGCAGTTCTTC. Translated, it gives CASSINDGYNEQFF. The chain recombines TRBV28 with TRBJ2-1; D remains ambiguous. Between the trimmed V and J ends, which lost 5 bases and 4 bases, there was a span of 12 bases. This CDR3 comprises 14 residues. Germline assignment: CDR1 MDHEN and CDR2 SYDVKM.

V usage is TRBV5-1 and J usage is TRBJ2-3; D is perhaps TRBD1 or TRBD2 (5 bases each). Germline loops: CDR1 SGHRS, CDR2 YFSETQ. Trimming left V 3 bases short and J 6 bases short, with 14 bases between. The CDR3 totals 14 residues. CDR3 region: CASSWDPSRDTQYF. CDR3 DNA sequence: TGCGCCAGCAGCTGGGACCCCTCCAGGGATACGCAGTATTTT.

Comment on this clonotype: One end of the junction does not line up with germline, which may come from a read error. The chain links TRBV20-1 to TRBJ2-1; 7 bases map to TRBD2. Germline V gene lookup returns CDR1 DFQATT and CDR2 SNEGSKA (reference sequence). The CDR3 covers 16 residues. DNA for the CDR3: TGCTGTGCCCCCCTAGTCGCGGGAGTCTCCTACAATGAGCAGTTCTTC. This encodes CCAPLVAGVSYNEQFF.

The gene calls are TRBV4-3 and TRBJ2-5; D gene ambiguous. Looked up from germline, CDR1 is LGHNA and CDR2 is YSLEER. This CDR3 has 14 amino acids. Trimming left V 0 bases short and J 5 bases short, with 10 bases between. The chain's CDR3 is CASSQERLGETQYF. Written as DNA, the CDR3 is TGCGCCAGCAGCCAAGAGAGACTGGGGGAGACCCAGTACTTC.

This clonotype turned up a few times. The chain has TRBV20-1 and TRBJ2-1; TRBD2 agrees at 8 bases. Germline values: CDR1 DFQATT, CDR2 SNEGSKA (reference sequence). The CDR3 is 15 residues long. V shed 1 base, J shed 10 bases, and the junction held 12 bases outside the gene matches. CDR3 coding DNA: TGCAGTGCTAGAGGGGTAGCGGGAAGGTCGGCGGAGCAGTTCTTC. It encodes CSARGVAGRSAEQFF.

The chain employs TRBV5-1 and TRBJ2-7; 11 nucleotides agree with TRBD2. The CDR3 consists of 14 residues. V lost 5 bases to trimming and J lost 6 bases; unmatched junction nucleotides: 7. Germline V gives CDR1 SGHRS, CDR2 YFSETQ. The CDR3 bases are TGCGCCAGCAGGAAACTAGCGGGAGTGGGCGAGCAGTACTTC. This codes for CASRKLAGVGEQYF.

In this sample, this clonotype turned up a few times. V and J are TRBV6-2 or TRBV6-3 and TRBJ2-2; no reliable D call. Germline assignment: CDR1 MNHEY and CDR2 SVGEGT. The CDR3 sequence is 16 residues long. With 0 bases removed from V and 4 bases from J, the gap between germline ends came to 12 bases. In nucleotides, the CDR3 is TGTGCCAGCAGTTACTCGGTAGATCGGGCCACCGGGGAGCTGTTTTTT. It yields the protein CASSYSVDRATGELFF.

The sample holds a few counts of this clonotype. This chain connects TRBV20-1 to TRBJ2-5; 7 bases fit TRBD2. The length of the CDR3 is 13 residues. Germline CDR1 and CDR2: DFQATT and SNEGSKA (reference sequence). Trimming at V came to 5 bases and at J to 4 bases, leaving 7 bases not matched to a gene. The CDR3 sequence is CSAGLREAETQYF. The CDR3, as DNA: TGCAGTGCTGGCCTCCGGGAGGCAGAGACCCAGTACTTC.